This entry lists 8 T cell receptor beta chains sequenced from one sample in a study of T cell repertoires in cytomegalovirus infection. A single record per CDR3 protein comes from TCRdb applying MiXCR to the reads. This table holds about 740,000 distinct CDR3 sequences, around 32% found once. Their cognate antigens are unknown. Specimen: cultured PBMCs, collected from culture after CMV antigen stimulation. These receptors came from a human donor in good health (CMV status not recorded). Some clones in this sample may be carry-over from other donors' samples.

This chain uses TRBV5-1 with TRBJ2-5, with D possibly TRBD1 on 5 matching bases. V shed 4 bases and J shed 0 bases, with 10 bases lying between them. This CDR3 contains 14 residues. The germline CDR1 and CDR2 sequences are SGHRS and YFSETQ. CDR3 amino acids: CASSPDSDQETQYF. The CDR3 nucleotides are TGCGCCAGCAGCCCTGACAGCGACCAAGAGACCCAGTACTTC.

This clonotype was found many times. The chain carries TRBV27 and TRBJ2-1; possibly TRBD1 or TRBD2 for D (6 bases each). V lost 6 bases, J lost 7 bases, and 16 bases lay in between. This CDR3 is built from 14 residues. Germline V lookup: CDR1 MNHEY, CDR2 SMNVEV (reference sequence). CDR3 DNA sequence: TGTGCCAGCAGCTTGCGCAGGGGAGGAAATGAGCAGTTCTTC. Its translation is CASSLRRGGNEQFF.

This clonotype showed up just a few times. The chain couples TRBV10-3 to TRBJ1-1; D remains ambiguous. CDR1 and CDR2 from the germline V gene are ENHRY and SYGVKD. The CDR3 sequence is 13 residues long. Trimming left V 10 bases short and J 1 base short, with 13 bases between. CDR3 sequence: CATAESPNTEAFF. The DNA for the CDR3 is TGTGCCACCGCGGAGAGCCCGAACACTGAAGCTTTCTTT.

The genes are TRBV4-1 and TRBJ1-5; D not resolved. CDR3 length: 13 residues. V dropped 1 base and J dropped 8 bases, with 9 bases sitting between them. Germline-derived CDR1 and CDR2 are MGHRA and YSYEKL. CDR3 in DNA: TGCGCCAGCAGCCAAGCTGCGAACAAGCCCCAGCATTTT. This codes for CASSQAANKPQHF.

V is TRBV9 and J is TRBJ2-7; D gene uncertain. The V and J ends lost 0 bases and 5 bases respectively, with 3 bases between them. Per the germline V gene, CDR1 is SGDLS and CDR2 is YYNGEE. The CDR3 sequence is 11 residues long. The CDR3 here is CASSVDHEQYF. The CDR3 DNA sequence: TGTGCCAGCAGCGTAGACCACGAGCAGTACTTC.

DNA for the CDR3: TGTGCCAGCAGCCCCTACCTAGCGGGACTGGCTCCGAATGAGCAGTTCTTC. It is translated as CASSPYLAGLAPNEQFF. The rearrangement uses TRBV7-2 and TRBJ2-1; TRBD2 aligns across 9 bases. V lost 5 bases, J lost 7 bases, and 15 bases stayed unmatched. The CDR3 is made up of 17 amino acids. Germline CDR1 reads SGHTA; CDR2 reads FQGNSA.

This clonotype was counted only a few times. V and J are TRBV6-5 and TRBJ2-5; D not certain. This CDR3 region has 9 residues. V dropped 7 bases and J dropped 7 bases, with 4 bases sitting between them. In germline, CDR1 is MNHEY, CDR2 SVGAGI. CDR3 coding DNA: TGTGCCAGCAAAGCGACCCAGTACTTC. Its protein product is CASKATQYF.

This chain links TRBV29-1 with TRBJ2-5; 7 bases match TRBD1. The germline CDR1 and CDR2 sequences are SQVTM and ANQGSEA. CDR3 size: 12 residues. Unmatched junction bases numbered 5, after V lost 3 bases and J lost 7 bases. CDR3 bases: TGCAGCGTTGACCCCTCAGGGGGGACCCAGTACTTC. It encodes CSVDPSGGTQYF. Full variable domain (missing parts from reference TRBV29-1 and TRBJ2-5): SAVISQKPSRDICQRGTSLTIQCQVDSQVTMMFWYRQQPGQSLTLIATANQGSEATYESGFVIDKFPISRPNLTFSTLTVSNMSPEDSSIYLCSVDPSGGTQYFGPGTRLLVL.